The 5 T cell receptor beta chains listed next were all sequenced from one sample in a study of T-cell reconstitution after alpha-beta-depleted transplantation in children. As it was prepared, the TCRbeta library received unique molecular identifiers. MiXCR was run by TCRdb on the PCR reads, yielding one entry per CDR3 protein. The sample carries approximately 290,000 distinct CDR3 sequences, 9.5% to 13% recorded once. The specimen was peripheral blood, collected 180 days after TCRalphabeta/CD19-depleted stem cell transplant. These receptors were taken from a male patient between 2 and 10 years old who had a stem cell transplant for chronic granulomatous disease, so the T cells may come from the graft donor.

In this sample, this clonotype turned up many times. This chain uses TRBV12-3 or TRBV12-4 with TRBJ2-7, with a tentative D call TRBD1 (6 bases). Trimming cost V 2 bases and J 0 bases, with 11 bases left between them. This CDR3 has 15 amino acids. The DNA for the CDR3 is TGTGCCAGCAGTTTAACAGGGAGTGCCTCCTACGAGCAGTACTTC. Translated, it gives CASSLTGSASYEQYF.

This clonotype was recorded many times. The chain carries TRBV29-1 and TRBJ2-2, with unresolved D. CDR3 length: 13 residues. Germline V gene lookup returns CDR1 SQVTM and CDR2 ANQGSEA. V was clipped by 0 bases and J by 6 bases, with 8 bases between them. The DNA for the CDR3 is TGCAGCGTTGAAGAAGGAACTGCCGGGGAGCTGTTTTTT. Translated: CSVEEGTAGELFF.

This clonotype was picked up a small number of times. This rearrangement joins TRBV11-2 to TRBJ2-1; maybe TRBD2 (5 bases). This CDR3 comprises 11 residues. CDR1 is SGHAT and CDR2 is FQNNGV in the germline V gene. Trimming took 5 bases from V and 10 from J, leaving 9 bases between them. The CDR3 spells CASSLTREQFF. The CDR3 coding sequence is TGTGCCAGCAGCCTCACTAGGGAGCAGTTCTTC.

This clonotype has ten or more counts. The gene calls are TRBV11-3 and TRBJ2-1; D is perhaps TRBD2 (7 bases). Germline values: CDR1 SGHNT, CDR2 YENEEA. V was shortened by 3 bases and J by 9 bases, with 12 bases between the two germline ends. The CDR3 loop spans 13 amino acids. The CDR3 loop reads CASSLGGLVEQFF. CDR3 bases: TGTGCCAGCAGCTTGGGGGGGCTGGTTGAGCAGTTCTTC.

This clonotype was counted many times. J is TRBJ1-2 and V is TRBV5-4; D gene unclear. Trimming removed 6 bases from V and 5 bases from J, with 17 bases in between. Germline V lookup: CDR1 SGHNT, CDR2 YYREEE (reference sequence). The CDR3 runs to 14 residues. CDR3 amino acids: CASTLGTYQYGYTF. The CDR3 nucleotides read TGTGCCAGCACCCTGGGCACCTACCAATATGGCTACACCTTC.